Presented here are 31 T cell receptor beta chains from one specimen sequenced in a study of blood T cell repertoires in COVID-19. Method: immunoSEQ multiplex PCR; TCRdb's copy keeps in-frame clones and lacks some. In the table there are around 250,000 clones, about four fifths of which are singletons. The sequenced sample consisted of PBMCs or T cells enriched from blood (not recorded which). Receptor source: a man between 50 and 59 years old who had recovered from COVID-19.

This clone was seen a handful of times. V is TRBV5-1 and J is TRBJ2-7, with 10 bases identical to TRBD1. The junction had 4 bases not matched to a gene; V was cut back by 0 bases and J by 7 bases. The germline V gene encodes CDR1 SGHRS and CDR2 YFSETQ. The CDR3 covers 14 residues. CDR3 protein: CASSLVGTGVEQYF. For the CDR3, the DNA is TGCGCCAGCAGCTTGGTGGGGACAGGGGTTGAGCAGTACTTC.

V usage is TRBV11-1 and J usage is TRBJ2-2; TRBD1 aligns across 7 bases. V gave up 3 bases and J gave up 3 bases; unmatched junction bases: 1. CDR3 length: 14 amino acids. In germline, CDR1 is SGHAT, CDR2 FQDESV (reference sequence). The CDR3 nucleotides are TGTGCCAGCAGCTTTACAGGGGACACCGGGGAGCTGTTTTTT. Translating it yields CASSFTGDTGELFF. Based on the CDR3 plus reference TRBV11-1 and TRBJ2-2, the full variable domain is EAEVAQSPRYKITEKSQAVAFWCDPISGHATLYWYRQILGQGPELLVQFQDESVVDDSQLPKDRFSAERLKGVDSTLKIQPAELGDSAMYLCASSFTGDTGELFFGEGSRLTVL.

The chain combines TRBV6-1 with TRBJ1-2; D is possibly TRBD1 (6 bases). The CDR3 spans 15 residues. Trimming shortened V by 3 bases and J by 7 bases, and 18 bases separated the two germline ends. CDR1 is MNHNS, CDR2 SASEGT, per germline. As DNA, the CDR3 is TGTGCCAGCAGTGAGACCCGCAGGGGTGTAGGTGGCTACACCTTC. Encoded protein: CASSETRRGVGGYTF.

This clone was detected only a few times. The gene calls are TRBV7-3 and TRBJ2-3, with 8 positions matching TRBD2. CDR1 and CDR2 (germline): SGHTA, FQGTGA. Germline trimming cut 5 bases from V and 5 bases from J; bases unmatched to any gene: 6. The CDR3 length is 14 residues. The CDR3 sequence: CASSPSGSKDTQYF. The CDR3 region has the DNA TGTGCCAGCAGCCCAAGCGGGAGTAAAGATACGCAGTATTTT.

This clone was counted a few times. V and J are TRBV14 and TRBJ1-6; maybe TRBD1 (5 bases). Germline-derived CDR1 and CDR2 are SGHDN and FVKESK. This CDR3 comprises 15 residues. V lost 1 base and J 7 bases, leaving 11 bases between the germline ends. The CDR3 loop reads CASSQGAGLNSPLHF. The CDR3 nucleotides are TGTGCCAGCAGCCAAGGTGCGGGGCTAAATTCACCCCTCCACTTT.

This clone was seen only once. The chain is built from TRBV3-1 (or the pseudogene TRBV3-2) and TRBJ2-1, with 9 bases identical to TRBD2. Trimming cost V 4 bases and J 9 bases; bases outside gene matches: 10. Germline CDR1 reads LGHDT; CDR2 reads YNNKEL (reference sequence). The CDR3 contains 15 residues. CDR3 region: CASSRQSGRNPEQFF. The CDR3 coding sequence is TGTGCCAGCAGCCGTCAGAGCGGGAGGAATCCTGAGCAGTTCTTC.

This clone appeared a single time. This sequence joins TRBV7-9 and TRBJ1-4; 9 nucleotides match TRBD1. The CDR3 runs to 15 residues. V was clipped by 1 base and J by 13 bases; unmatched bases: 10. The V gene's germline CDR1 is SEHNR and CDR2 FQNEAQ (reference sequence). The DNA for the CDR3 is TGTGCCAGCAGCTTAGGGGGGACAGGGAACCCTTTACTGTTTTTT. It encodes CASSLGGTGNPLLFF.

This chain uses TRBV6-5 with TRBJ2-7, with 13 bases identical to TRBD2. V trimming: 6 bases; J trimming: 5 bases; junction bases outside the gene matches: 4. Germline V gene sequence: CDR1 MNHEY, CDR2 SVGAGI. This CDR3 contains 14 residues. CDR3 sequence: CASRRLAGGHEQYF. CDR3 bases: TGTGCCAGCAGAAGACTAGCGGGGGGCCACGAGCAGTACTTC.

This chain links TRBV6-9 with TRBJ2-4; weak D call: TRBD1 (7 bases). The CDR3 runs to 14 residues. In germline, CDR1 is MNHGY, CDR2 SVAAGI. The V and J ends lost 4 bases and 7 bases respectively, with 14 bases between them. As DNA, the CDR3 is TGTGCCAGCAGTTTGCAGACAGGGAGGAACATTCAGTACTTC. This encodes CASSLQTGRNIQYF.

The table lists this clone with a count of one. The chain recombines TRBV5-1 with TRBJ1-1; 7 nucleotides match TRBD1. The CDR3 runs to 14 residues. V shed 3 bases and J 5 bases; nucleotides not matched to a gene: 7. Germline V lookup: CDR1 SGHRS, CDR2 YFSETQ. The CDR3 sequence is CASSSRDSLTEAFF. Written as DNA, the CDR3 is TGCGCCAGCAGCTCCCGGGACAGTTTAACTGAAGCTTTCTTT.

This rearrangement joins TRBV10-3 to TRBJ2-1; the match to TRBD2 covers 8 bases. Unmatched junction bases numbered 5, after V lost 8 bases and J lost 2 bases. This CDR3 is built from 14 residues. Looked up from germline, CDR1 is ENHRY and CDR2 is SYGVKD. The CDR3 bases are TGTGCCATCGGGAGCGGGAGAACCTACAATGAGCAGTTCTTC. Protein: CAIGSGRTYNEQFF.

This clone was detected only a few times. The genes are TRBV5-1 and TRBJ2-7; TRBD2 agrees at 10 bases. The junction had 6 bases not matched to a gene; V was cut back by 0 bases and J by 3 bases. Per the germline V gene, CDR1 is SGHRS and CDR2 is YFSETQ. The length of the CDR3 is 16 residues. The CDR3: CASSLARASGSYEQYF. In DNA form, the CDR3 reads TGCGCCAGCAGCTTGGCCAGGGCTAGCGGGAGCTACGAGCAGTACTTC.

The rearrangement links TRBV9 to TRBJ2-3; 9 bases are a match to TRBD2. Germline trimming cut 4 bases from V and 1 base from J; bases unmatched to any gene: 7. In germline, CDR1 is SGDLS, CDR2 YYNGEE. CDR3 length: 16 residues. Here the CDR3 DNA reads TGTGCCAGCAGCCCTAGCGGGGAGCTTCGCACAGATACGCAGTATTTT. It encodes CASSPSGELRTDTQYF.

The CDR3 reads CATATTGELFF. In nucleotides, the CDR3 is TGTGCCACAGCGACGACCGGGGAGCTGTTTTTT. V gene TRBV6-5 combines with J gene TRBJ2-2; no clear D gene. The CDR3 runs to 11 residues. Deletions cut 10 bases from V and 5 bases from J, with 8 bases between. From germline, CDR1 is MNHEY and CDR2 SVGAGI.

The CDR3 bases are TGTGCCACCAGCAGAGAGGCCGCAGGGTTCTCTGGAAACACCATATATTTT. Its translation: CATSREAAGFSGNTIYF. The chain combines TRBV15 with TRBJ1-3; TRBD1 is a possible D gene (5 bases). V was clipped by 0 bases and J by 0 bases, with 12 bases between them. The germline gives CDR1 LNHNV, CDR2 YYDKDF (reference sequence). The CDR3 loop spans 17 amino acids.

The chain uses TRBV24-1 and TRBJ2-1; D not certain. There are 13 residues in the CDR3. V was pared by 4 bases and J by 2 bases, with 5 bases between. The germline gives CDR1 KGHDR, CDR2 SFDVKD. DNA of the CDR3: TGTGCCACCAGTGACAGTCCCTACAATGAGCAGTTCTTC. Translating gives CATSDSPYNEQFF.

This clone is deemed medium-sized (0.01 to 0.1%). The J gene is TRBJ1-5, the V gene TRBV9, with TRBD1 matching over 9 bases. The junction had 4 bases not matched to a gene; V was cut back by 3 bases and J by 3 bases. The CDR3 sequence is 15 residues long. CDR1 and CDR2 from the germline V gene are SGDLS and YYNGEE. CDR3 DNA: TGTGCCAGCAGCGCCGGGACAGGGCCCAATCAGCCCCAGCATTTT. Its translation: CASSAGTGPNQPQHF.

The chain uses TRBV5-1 and TRBJ2-7; 8 bases fit TRBD1. Germline CDR1 reads SGHRS; CDR2 reads YFSETQ. V was pared by 0 bases and J by 2 bases, with 4 bases of the junction left unmatched. The CDR3 length is 15 residues. CDR3 residues: CASSLGQGKAYEQYF. Written as DNA, the CDR3 is TGCGCCAGCAGCTTGGGACAGGGGAAGGCCTACGAGCAGTACTTC. Full variable domain (outside the CDR3, taken from reference TRBV5-1 and TRBJ2-7): KAGVTQTPRYLIKTRGQQVTLSCSPISGHRSVSWYQQTPGQGLQFLFEYFSETQRNKGNFPGRFSGRQFSNSRSEMNVSTLELGDSALYLCASSLGQGKAYEQYFGPGTRLTVT.

The chain combines TRBV4-1 with TRBJ1-1; 8 positions match TRBD1. CDR1 and CDR2 from the germline V gene are MGHRA and YSYEKL. V lost 4 bases to trimming and J lost 1 base; unmatched junction nucleotides: 5. The CDR3 runs 15 residues. The CDR3: CASSPTGAPNTEAFF. The CDR3 coding sequence is TGCGCCAGCAGCCCGACAGGGGCCCCGAACACTGAAGCTTTCTTT.

The chain has TRBV5-4 and TRBJ2-3; TRBD1 matches at 7 bases. J lost 3 bases, V lost 5 bases, and 6 bases had no gene match. This CDR3 region has 14 residues. Per the germline V gene, CDR1 is SGHNT and CDR2 is YYREEE (reference sequence). The chain's CDR3 is CASRPGTETDTQYF. CDR3 nucleotides: TGTGCCAGCAGACCCGGGACAGAAACAGATACGCAGTATTTT.

The chain carries TRBV6-2 or TRBV6-3 and TRBJ2-7; 11 bases align to TRBD2. Germline V gene data show CDR1 as MNHEY and CDR2 as SVGEGT. The V gene end was trimmed by 5 bases and the J gene end by 0 bases; junction bases not matched to a gene: 18. CDR3 length equals 20 residues. The CDR3 reads CASSLLAGTSGYQLSYEQYF. CDR3 sequence (DNA): TGTGCCAGCAGTCTACTCGCCGGGACTAGCGGATATCAACTCTCCTACGAGCAGTACTTC.

V gene TRBV2 combines with J gene TRBJ1-5; D gene ambiguous. The V end lost 6 bases, the J end lost 3 bases, and 6 bases lay between the germline ends. Per germline, CDR1 SNHLY and CDR2 FYNNEI. The CDR3 loop spans 12 amino acids. The CDR3 here is CASRDSNQPQHF. The CDR3 DNA sequence: TGTGCCAGCAGGGACTCCAATCAGCCCCAGCATTTT. Drawing the rest from reference TRBV2 and TRBJ1-5, the complete variable domain is EPEVTQTPSHQVTQMGQEVILRCVPISNHLYFYWYRQILGQKVEFLVSFYNNEISEKSEIFDDQFSVERPDGSNFTLKIRSTKLEDSAMYFCASRDSNQPQHFGDGTRLSIL.

The chain employs TRBV5-4 and TRBJ1-2; 7 nucleotides line up with TRBD1. Germline CDR1 SGHNT, CDR2 YYREEE (reference sequence). This CDR3 contains 15 residues. J gave up 3 bases and V 5 bases, and 10 bases lay outside the gene matches. The CDR3 loop is CASSIQGRTHYGYTF. CDR3 bases: TGTGCCAGCAGTATACAGGGGCGAACGCACTATGGCTACACCTTC.

The rearrangement links TRBV27 to TRBJ1-1; 7 nucleotides agree with TRBD1. The CDR3 totals 12 residues. From germline, CDR1 is MNHEY and CDR2 SMNVEV (reference sequence). With V trimmed by 8 bases and J by 5 bases, 5 bases remained unmatched. The CDR3 loop is CASGDSRTEAFF. The CDR3 nucleotides read TGTGCCAGCGGGGACAGTCGAACTGAAGCTTTCTTT.

CDR3 loop: CASSYSGGGPEAFF. Written as DNA, the CDR3 is TGTGCCAGTAGTTACTCAGGAGGGGGCCCGGAAGCTTTCTTT. The chain recombines TRBV19 with TRBJ1-1, with 7 bases that match TRBD1. Losses at the gene ends were 5 bases for V and 8 bases for J; bases not matched to a gene: 11. The germline gives CDR1 LNHDA, CDR2 SQIVND (reference sequence). This CDR3 has 14 residues.

This clone was counted a few times. The chain uses TRBV16 and TRBJ2-6; TRBD1 might be the D (6 bases). This CDR3 has 15 residues. V shed 3 bases and J shed 4 bases, with 10 bases lying between them. Germline V CDR1 and CDR2: KGHSY, FQNENV. CDR3 sequence (DNA): TGTGCCAGCAGCCACACAGGGACAGGGGCCAACGTCCTGACTTTC. It specifies CASSHTGTGANVLTF.

This chain links TRBV27 with TRBJ2-7; 12 bases map to TRBD1. The trim removed 1 base at V and 2 bases at J, leaving 6 bases unmatched. The CDR3 is made up of 17 amino acids. The germline V gene has CDR1 MNHEY and CDR2 SMNVEV (reference sequence). The CDR3 nucleotides are TGTGCCAGCAGTTTATGGGGGGGGACAGGGGGCCCCTACGAGCAGTACTTC. Protein product: CASSLWGGTGGPYEQYF.

This clone was detected once. The CDR3 nucleotides are TGTGCCAGCAGCCTCCGCGCGGATAGCAATCAGCCCCAGCATTTT. The encoded protein is CASSLRADSNQPQHF. The chain combines TRBV27 with TRBJ1-5; no reliable D call. Trimming took 6 bases from V and 0 from J, leaving 12 bases between them. This CDR3 is 15 amino acids long. CDR1 and CDR2 (germline): MNHEY, SMNVEV (reference sequence).

The J gene is TRBJ1-5, the V gene TRBV18; 12 bases fit TRBD1. Trimming at V came to 3 bases and at J to 6 bases, leaving 3 bases not matched to a gene. Germline CDR1 KGHSH, CDR2 LQKENI. The CDR3 sequence is 15 residues long. CDR3 sequence (DNA): TGTGCCAGCTCACCCGGGACAGGGGGCAGTCAGCCCCAGCATTTT. It specifies CASSPGTGGSQPQHF.

The gene calls are TRBV6-2 or TRBV6-3 and TRBJ1-2; TRBD1 is a possible D gene (5 bases). V was pared by 4 bases and J by 6 bases, with 15 bases between. CDR1 is MNHEY, CDR2 SVGEGT, per germline. The CDR3 has 14 residues. This chain's CDR3 is CASSSWTLRDGYTF. In DNA, the CDR3 is TGTGCCAGCAGTTCCTGGACACTAAGGGATGGCTACACCTTC.

The gene calls are TRBV5-5 and TRBJ2-2; 11 bases match TRBD2. V lost 2 bases, J lost 0 bases, and 3 bases stayed unmatched. The CDR3 covers 17 residues. Germline loops: CDR1 SGHKS, CDR2 YYEKEE (reference sequence). The chain's CDR3 is CASSLLAGVTNTGELFF. The CDR3 nucleotides are TGTGCCAGCAGCTTACTAGCGGGAGTTACGAACACCGGGGAGCTGTTTTTT.